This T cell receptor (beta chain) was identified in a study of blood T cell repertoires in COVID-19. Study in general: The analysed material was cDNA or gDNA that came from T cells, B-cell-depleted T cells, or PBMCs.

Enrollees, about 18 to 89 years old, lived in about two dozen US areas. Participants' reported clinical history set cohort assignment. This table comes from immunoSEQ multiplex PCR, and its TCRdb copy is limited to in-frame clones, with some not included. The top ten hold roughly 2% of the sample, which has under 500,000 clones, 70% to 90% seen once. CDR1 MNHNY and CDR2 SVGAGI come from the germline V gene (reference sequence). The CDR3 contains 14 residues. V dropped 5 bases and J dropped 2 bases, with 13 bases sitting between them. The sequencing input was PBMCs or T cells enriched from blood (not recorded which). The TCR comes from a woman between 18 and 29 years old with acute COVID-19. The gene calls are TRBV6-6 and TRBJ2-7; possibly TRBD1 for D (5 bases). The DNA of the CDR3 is TGTGCCAGCAGTCACCGGACATTAACCTACGAGCAGTACTTC. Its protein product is CASSHRTLTYEQYF.